A selection of T cell receptor beta chains follows, all from one sample in a study of blood T cell repertoires in COVID-19. The assay was immunoSEQ multiplex PCR, and TCRdb's table has in-frame clones only and misses some. The sample yields some 200,000 clones, around 80% seen once. Sequenced sample: peripheral blood. The receptors stem from a woman aged 80 or over with COVID-19, enrolled during active disease. Both conserved end residues are part of each CDR3. Each record gives: J gene, V gene, D gene, clone size, CDR3 DNA, CDR3 protein. The D gene is left open where the match is weak. Where a row states a size, it is once, few, many or the class of an expanded clone; other rows omit it.

>TRBJ2-1|TRBV10-3|TRBD2|.
TGTGCCATCAGTGATTGGGGACTAGCGGACCGCAGGCAGTTCTTC
CAISDWGLADRRQFF
>TRBJ2-7|TRBV6-5|TRBD1|.
TGTGCCAGCAGTTACAACAGGGGTAGGGAGCAGTACTTC
CASSYNRGREQYF
>TRBJ1-1|TRBV27|TRBD1|.
TGTGCCAGCAGTTCCCGGGACAGGGGGCTAAAGGCTGAAGCTTTCTTT
CASSSRDRGLKAEAFF
>TRBJ2-5|TRBV24-1|.|.
TGTGCCACCAGTGATACCACAGGGCCCGTAGCGGAGACCCAGTACTTC
CATSDTTGPVAETQYF
>TRBJ2-1|TRBV10-3|.|few
TGTGCCATCAGGAGAGGAGATGAGCAGTTCTTC
CAIRRGDEQFF
>TRBJ1-6|TRBV6-5|.|.
TGTGCCAGCACCCCTGGTGGGGCTGGGAATTCACCCCTCCACTTT
CASTPGGAGNSPLHF
>TRBJ1-6|TRBV7-5|.|.
TGTGCCAGAAGCTTAAGAAAGGGGATTGATTCACCCCTCCACTTT
CARSLRKGIDSPLHF
>TRBJ1-1|TRBV19|.|.
TGTGCCAGTAGTACCCACCGGGAGAACACTGAAGCTTTCTTT
CASSTHRENTEAFF
>TRBJ2-3|TRBV3-1/TRBV3-2|.|.
TGTGCCAGCAGCCTATTAGATACGCAGTATTTT
CASSLLDTQYF
>TRBJ1-5|TRBV21-1|.|.
TGTGCCAGCAGGTATATAAATCAGCCCCAGCATTTT
CASRYINQPQHF
>TRBJ1-2|TRBV18|.|.
TGTGCCAGCTCAAACGGGGTTAACTATGGCTACACCTTC
CASSNGVNYGYTF
>TRBJ1-5|TRBV6-1|.|.
TGTGCCAGCAGTGAAGCATCGGGTAGTCGAGGCATTCAGCCCCAGCATTTT
CASSEASGSRGIQPQHF
>TRBJ1-5|TRBV19|.|.
TGTGCCAGTAGTATAGAAGGACTCGCCCGGATTAGCAATCAGCCCCAGCATTTT
CASSIEGLARISNQPQHF
>TRBJ1-3|TRBV14|TRBD1|once
TGTGCCAGCAGCCACGGGACAGCCCTGCTGGGAAACACCATATATTTT
CASSHGTALLGNTIYF
>TRBJ1-2|TRBV12-3/TRBV12-4|.|.
TGTGCCAGCAGTTTCAGGGAAAGGGGCTACACCTTC
CASSFRERGYTF
>TRBJ1-2|TRBV15|.|.
TGTGCCACCAGCAGAGAGGACAAACGAGGCTACACCTTC
CATSREDKRGYTF
>TRBJ1-1|TRBV18|.|few
TGTGCCAGCTCAACAGGGATGGGAAACACTGAAGCTTTCTTT
CASSTGMGNTEAFF
>TRBJ2-7|TRBV15|.|.
TGTGCCACCAAGCCCAAGCAGGGGAGCTCCTACGAGCAGTACTTC
CATKPKQGSSYEQYF
>TRBJ1-4|TRBV29-1|.|.
TGCAGCATGGCCGGGGGTAGTGAAAAACTGTTTTTT
CSMAGGSEKLFF
>TRBJ2-1|TRBV20-1|.|.
TGCAGTGCTAGTCGCCTAGCCCATATACAGGAGCAGTTCTTC
CSASRLAHIQEQFF
>TRBJ2-1|TRBV4-1|TRBD2|.
TGCGCCAGCAGCCAAGATAGCGGGGGGGTGGGCAATGAGCAGTTCTTC
CASSQDSGGVGNEQFF
>TRBJ2-6|TRBV5-1|TRBD2|few
TGCGCCAGCAGCTTGTCTAGCGGGAGGACTGGGGCCAACGTCCTGACTTTC
CASSLSSGRTGANVLTF
>TRBJ1-1|TRBV7-9|.|.
TGTGCCAGCAGCTTTCGAGACAGGAACACTGAAGCTTTCTTT
CASSFRDRNTEAFF
>TRBJ2-5|TRBV24-1|.|.
TGTGCCACCAGTGATTCATCGGGATACCAAGAGACCCAGTACTTC
CATSDSSGYQETQYF
>TRBJ1-2|TRBV3-1/TRBV3-2|TRBD1|.
TGTGCCAGCAGCTTGGGACAGGGAGATGGCTACACCTTC
CASSLGQGDGYTF
>TRBJ1-2|TRBV3-1/TRBV3-2|.|.
TGTGCCAGCAGCCAAGGCGGAGGAAACTATGGCTACACCTTC
CASSQGGGNYGYTF
>TRBJ2-2|TRBV5-1|.|.
TGCGCCAGCAGCGAGACTATCAACACCGGGGAGCTGTTTTTT
CASSETINTGELFF
>TRBJ1-3|TRBV5-1|.|.
TGCGCCAGCAGCGACCCACAGGGTCCCCACACCATATATTTT
CASSDPQGPHTIYF
>TRBJ2-2|TRBV29-1|.|.
TGCAGCGTTTCACAGGGACTAAACACCGGGGAGCTGTTTTTT
CSVSQGLNTGELFF
>TRBJ1-1|TRBV7-7|.|.
TGTGCTAGCAGCCCTATGGATCCTGGGAGGCAGGGTACTGAAGCTTTCTTT
CASSPMDPGRQGTEAFF
>TRBJ2-6|TRBV11-1|TRBD1|.
TGTGCCAGCAGCCGGGGACAGTCTGGGGCCAACGTCCTGACTTTC
CASSRGQSGANVLTF
>TRBJ2-3|TRBV6-1|TRBD2|.
TGTGCCAGCAGTGAAGAAGGTAGCGGGGCCATTGATACGCAGTATTTT
CASSEEGSGAIDTQYF
>TRBJ2-3|TRBV9|.|.
TGTGCCAGCAGCTGGGGGCCCTACACAGATACGCAGTATTTT
CASSWGPYTDTQYF
>TRBJ1-5|TRBV12-3/TRBV12-4|.|.
TGTGCCAGCAGTTCCCAAGAGGGGCCCCAGCATTTT
CASSSQEGPQHF
>TRBJ1-2|TRBV6-5|.|.
TGTGCCAGCACCCTACGGGGGGGCAGTTACTATGGCTACACCTTC
CASTLRGGSYYGYTF
>TRBJ1-6|TRBV5-1|TRBD1|.
TGCGCCAGCAGGGGACAGGAAGGGAATTCACCCCTCCACTTT
CASRGQEGNSPLHF
>TRBJ2-1|TRBV6-2/TRBV6-3|TRBD1|.
TGTGCCAGCAGTTCCCCGACAGGGCTCTCCTACAATGAGCAGTTCTTC
CASSSPTGLSYNEQFF
>TRBJ1-5|TRBV5-1|.|.
TGCGCCAGCAGCTTGGTTCCAGATCAGCCCCAGCATTTT
CASSLVPDQPQHF
>TRBJ2-2|TRBV2|.|few
TGTGCCAGCAGTGAAAAGCAGGCGGGCACCGGGGAGCTGTTTTTT
CASSEKQAGTGELFF
>TRBJ2-5|TRBV5-1|.|.
TGCGCCAGCAGCTTGGGACTACCCCAAGAGACCCAGTACTTC
CASSLGLPQETQYF
>TRBJ1-2|TRBV19|.|.
TGTGCCAGTACCTCTGGGGAGGGCAGGGCCCTGGAGGGCTACACCTTC
CASTSGEGRALEGYTF
>TRBJ1-3|TRBV5-4|.|once
TGTGCCAGCACCTACTCAGGGCAGCGGGGCTCTGGAAACACCATATATTTT
CASTYSGQRGSGNTIYF
>TRBJ2-1|TRBV5-1|TRBD2|.
TGCGCCAGCAGCGCCCGACTAGCGGGTACCTACAATGAGCAGTTCTTC
CASSARLAGTYNEQFF
>TRBJ1-1|TRBV4-1|.|few
TGCGCCAGCAGCCCCCCAATGGGCGAGCAAGGGAACACTGAAGCTTTCTTT
CASSPPMGEQGNTEAFF
>TRBJ1-5|TRBV11-3|.|.
TGTGCCAGCAGCTTAGGCAGATTTTATAGCAATCAGCCCCAGCATTTT
CASSLGRFYSNQPQHF
>TRBJ2-7|TRBV5-4|TRBD2|few
TGTGCCAGCAGCTTTGGGGGACTAGCGGGAGACGAGCAGTACTTC
CASSFGGLAGDEQYF
>TRBJ2-7|TRBV2|.|few
TGTGCCAGCCATAATAGCGGCTCCTACGAGCAGTACTTC
CASHNSGSYEQYF
>TRBJ1-2|TRBV5-4|.|.
TGTGCCAGCAGCTTGGGTGCGCCTATAGGGGTGCGGGGCTACACCTTC
CASSLGAPIGVRGYTF
>TRBJ1-5|TRBV19|.|.
TGTGCCAGTAGTATGCCAGCAGGGGCTTTCGGTCCCCAGCATTTT
CASSMPAGAFGPQHF
>TRBJ2-3|TRBV5-4|.|.
TGTGCCAGCGGCGACAGGACGCTAGGCCCAGATACGCAGTATTTT
CASGDRTLGPDTQYF
>TRBJ2-5|TRBV18|TRBD1|.
TGTGCCAGCTCACAACAGGGGGCAGAGACCCAGTACTTC
CASSQQGAETQYF
>TRBJ1-1|TRBV2|TRBD1|.
TGTGCCAGCAGCCTTACCGGGACAGCTAACACTGAAGCTTTCTTT
CASSLTGTANTEAFF